This T cell receptor (beta chain) comes out of a study of blood T cell repertoires in COVID-19. Looking at the study overall: COVID-19 samples, acute and convalescent, were from the United States, Italy and Spain.

Source study methods: Cell counts per sample came from amplifying reference gene primers. TCRdb's copy holds only in-frame clones and misses some; the assay was immunoSEQ multiplex PCR. V and J calls and clone size follow that table, whereas D and trimming were derived from the DNA. Here the sample spans about 240,000 clones, around four fifths being singletons. Germline V gene sequence: CDR1 SGHRS, CDR2 YFSETQ. The CDR3 has 16 residues. Trimming took 6 bases from V and 3 from J, leaving 19 bases between them. The source is a woman aged 60-75 years with active or convalescent COVID-19. The material sequenced was peripheral blood. The J gene is TRBJ1-5, the V gene TRBV5-1, with a possible D match to TRBD1 (6 bases). The CDR3 bases are TGCGCCAGCAACTTAGAGTCGTCAGGGGACAATCAGCCCCAGCATTTT. Its translation is CASNLESSGDNQPQHF.